The sequence of this TCR beta chain was determined in a study of regulatory T cells in long-lasting Graves disease. Study-level background: For under 3 months, newly diagnosed Graves' patients had been taking antithyroid drugs.

Through Arm-PCR of CDR3 regions and iRepertoire HTBI primers, TCR beta libraries were built. One entry per CDR3 protein, called by TCRdb with MiXCR from the multiplex PCR reads. The profile shows around 480,000 distinct CDR3 sequences, 15% to 20% of them singletons. The time point is: newly diagnosed GD, antithyroid drugs for less than 3 months. PBMC-derived RNA was used for the TCR library. Only a few counts were recorded for this clonotype. Just one base apart from a much larger clone, this may be a read error. The germline V gene has CDR1 MDHEN and CDR2 SYDVKM. The junction had 6 bases not matched to a gene; V was cut back by 8 bases and J by 4 bases. This CDR3 region has 14 residues. These data are also associated with another study on T cells in Graves' hyperthyroidism and ophthalmopathy. According to that study: Blood also showed most of the thyroid clonotypes that were expanded above 0.001.

The material sequenced was peripheral blood mononuclear cells (PBMCs), taken at new diagnosis, from a patient treated with antithyroid drugs. The genes are TRBV28 and TRBJ2-5; 11 bases are shared with TRBD2. This clonotype was obtained from a middle-aged man with Graves disease. The CDR3 reads CASLDSGGAETQYF. DNA of the CDR3: TGTGCCAGCCTCGATAGCGGGGGGGCAGAGACCCAGTACTTC.